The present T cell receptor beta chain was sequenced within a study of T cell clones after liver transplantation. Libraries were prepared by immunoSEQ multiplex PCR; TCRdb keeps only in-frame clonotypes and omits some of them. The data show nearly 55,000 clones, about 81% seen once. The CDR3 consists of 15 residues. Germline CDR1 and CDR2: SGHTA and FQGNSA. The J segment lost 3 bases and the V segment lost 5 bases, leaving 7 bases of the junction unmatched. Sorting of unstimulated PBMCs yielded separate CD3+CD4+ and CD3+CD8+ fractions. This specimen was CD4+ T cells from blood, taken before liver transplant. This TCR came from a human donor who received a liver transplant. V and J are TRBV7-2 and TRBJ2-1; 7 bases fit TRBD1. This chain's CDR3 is CASSQRQGFYNEQFF. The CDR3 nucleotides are TGTGCCAGCAGCCAACGACAGGGATTCTACAATGAGCAGTTCTTC.